The rows below give T cell receptor beta chains drawn from one sample of a study of blood T cell repertoires in COVID-19. The table came from immunoSEQ multiplex PCR; TCRdb's copy has only in-frame clones and leaves some out. Of just under 40,000 clones listed, approximately 93% were seen once; the top ten hold 3.5% to 4.5%. The sequenced sample was peripheral blood. Receptors originate from a human donor with active COVID-19. The donor label of this sample is uncertain. CDR3s leave out the opening cysteine and the closing phenylalanine or tryptophan. The order of the fields is CDR3 protein, J gene, V gene.

CDR3 protein: ASSLGSPNYGYT
J gene: TRBJ1-2
V gene: TRBV7-9

CDR3 protein: ASTLAGGRTDTQY
J gene: TRBJ2-3
V gene: TRBV7-2

CDR3 protein: ASSEQSSYGQY
J gene: TRBJ2-7
V gene: TRBV2

CDR3 protein: ASRGAGYGYT
J gene: TRBJ1-2
V gene: TRBV6-5

CDR3 protein: ASSPQGNGYT
J gene: TRBJ1-2
V gene: TRBV7-9

CDR3 protein: ASSWTIGAGELF
J gene: TRBJ2-2
V gene: TRBV11-3

CDR3 protein: ASSTGNNEKLF
J gene: TRBJ1-4
V gene: TRBV7-9

CDR3 protein: ASSLLSGRAIRDEQF
J gene: TRBJ2-1
V gene: TRBV27

CDR3 protein: ASSRDLFNGEQY
J gene: TRBJ2-7
V gene: TRBV14

CDR3 protein: ASTPLGRTDNQPQH
J gene: TRBJ1-5
V gene: TRBV19

CDR3 protein: ASSSPDRAGETQY
J gene: TRBJ2-5
V gene: TRBV5-1

CDR3 protein: ASSPETGGAYEKLF
J gene: TRBJ1-4
V gene: TRBV27

CDR3 protein: ASSTNRAEAF
J gene: TRBJ1-1
V gene: TRBV27

CDR3 protein: ASSSEGIQPQH
J gene: TRBJ1-5
V gene: TRBV19

CDR3 protein: ASSKASARGHGYT
J gene: TRBJ1-2
V gene: TRBV21-1

CDR3 protein: ASSLAGTPTDTQY
J gene: TRBJ2-3
V gene: TRBV5-1

CDR3 protein: ASSLRTGVNIYEQY
J gene: TRBJ2-7
V gene: TRBV27

CDR3 protein: ASSFGINSNQPQH
J gene: TRBJ1-5
V gene: TRBV5-1

CDR3 protein: ASSLAVNYGYT
J gene: TRBJ1-2
V gene: TRBV5-1

CDR3 protein: ASSPQGTGVTNEQY
J gene: TRBJ2-7
V gene: TRBV4-1

CDR3 protein: ASSVGGTGVGIQY
J gene: TRBJ2-4
V gene: TRBV9

CDR3 protein: ASSARTGRSDEQY
J gene: TRBJ2-7
V gene: TRBV9